This is a list of T cell receptor beta chains from one sample in a study of shared clonotypes between healthy human individuals. Method: immunoSEQ multiplex PCR; TCRdb's copy keeps in-frame clones and lacks some. The table lists some 2 million clones, roughly 96% of them singletons. Sequences were obtained from naive CD4+ T cells sorted from blood. The receptors were sampled from a man between 18 and 29 years old in good health. Each CDR3 is given with its conserved first and last residue. A D gene is named only where the DNA matches it firmly.

j_call d_call v_call cdr3_length cdr3_nt cdr3_aa
TRBJ1-2 TRBD1 TRBV6-1 13 TGTGCCAGCGGACAGGGGATGAGGGATGGCTACACCTTC CASGQGMRDGYTF
TRBJ2-3 TRBD2 TRBV10-3 15 TGTGCCGTAGGGACTAGCGGACCTAGCACAGATACGCAGTATTTT CAVGTSGPSTDTQYF
TRBJ1-6 - TRBV2 13 TGTGCCAGCAGTGAAGGGGGAAATTCACCCCTCCACTTT CASSEGGNSPLHF
TRBJ1-5 TRBD1 TRBV28 15 TGTGCCAGCACCTCGTCACAGGGGGAAAATCAGCCCCAGCATTTT CASTSSQGENQPQHF
TRBJ1-2 - TRBV18 12 TGTGCCAGCTCACGGACTCCCGGAAGCTACACCTTC CASSRTPGSYTF
TRBJ1-1 - TRBV7-2 14 TGTGCCAGCAGCTTAGGACAGGTCAGCACTGAAGCTTTCTTT CASSLGQVSTEAFF
TRBJ1-1 - TRBV14 14 TGTGCCAGCAGCCAATTACAGGGGAACACTGAAGCTTTCTTT CASSQLQGNTEAFF
TRBJ2-7 TRBD1 TRBV29-1 14 TGCAGCGTTTCCCGGACAGGGGGCTTCTACGAGCAGTACTTC CSVSRTGGFYEQYF
TRBJ1-2 TRBD1 TRBV27 14 TGTGCCAGCAGTCTAACACAGGGGGCCTATGGCTACACCTTC CASSLTQGAYGYTF
TRBJ2-5 - TRBV10-3 14 TGTGCCATCAGTGAGTCGAGTGCGGGTGAGACCCAGTACTTC CAISESSAGETQYF
TRBJ1-1 - TRBV18 15 TGTGCCAGCTCACAGACTCCAGTCCTGAACACTGAAGCTTTCTTT CASSQTPVLNTEAFF
TRBJ2-3 - TRBV5-4 13 TGTGCCAGCAGTAAACAGGGATCAGATACGCAGTATTTT CASSKQGSDTQYF
TRBJ2-1 - TRBV25-1 16 TGTGCCAGCAGTGCCGCACTGGGGCAGGGAAACAATGAGCAGTTCTTC CASSAALGQGNNEQFF
TRBJ2-3 - TRBV28 18 TGTGCCAGCAGTTTAGGAGTATTGGGGGCTACTAGCACAGATACGCAGTATTTT CASSLGVLGATSTDTQYF
TRBJ1-6 - TRBV30 15 TGTGCCTGGAGTCCTTCGACCGCCGGACGTTCACCCCTCCACTTT CAWSPSTAGRSPLHF
TRBJ1-6 - TRBV10-2 14 TGCGCCAGCAGTGGTCACCTTATTAATTCACCCCTCCACTTT CASSGHLINSPLHF
TRBJ2-7 - TRBV10-1 14 TGCGCCAGCAGTCCCGGAGGTCTGGTCCACGAGCAGTACTTC CASSPGGLVHEQYF
TRBJ1-2 TRBD1 TRBV5-1 15 TGCGCCAGCAGCTTAGGACAGGGGATGGACTATGGCTACACCTTC CASSLGQGMDYGYTF
TRBJ2-1 TRBD1 TRBV18 17 TGTGCCAGCTCACCACCCTTTAGGACAGGGATCTACAATGAGCAGTTCTTC CASSPPFRTGIYNEQFF
TRBJ1-1 - TRBV5-1 11 TGCGCCAGCTCGGAGAACACTGAAGCTTTCTTT CASSENTEAFF
TRBJ2-5 TRBD1 TRBV11-2 14 TGTGCCAGCAGACCGACAGGGACGAGAAAGACCCAGTACTTC CASRPTGTRKTQYF
TRBJ2-3 - TRBV27 15 TGTGCCAGCAGTCTACAGCGGATTAGCACAGATACGCAGTATTTT CASSLQRISTDTQYF
TRBJ2-1 - TRBV4-2 15 TGTGCCAGCAGCCAAGTGCGGACCTCCTACAATGAGCAGTTCTTC CASSQVRTSYNEQFF
TRBJ1-5 - TRBV13 15 TGTGCCAGCAGCTTAGGGGGGTATAGCAATCAGCCCCAGCATTTT CASSLGGYSNQPQHF